The sequence of this T cell receptor beta chain was determined in a study of CD8+ T cells in alopecia areata. About the research overall: The drug, oral tofacitinib, was given to treated patients at 5 to 10 mg twice daily.

Unmatched junction bases numbered 1, after V lost 2 bases and J lost 5 bases. CDR1 is MGHRA, CDR2 YSYEKL, per germline. The CDR3 contains 14 residues. cDNA reverse transcribed from extracted RNA served as the sequencing template. Measured with immunoSEQ multiplex PCR; TCRdb has only the in-frame clones, and not every one. Among some 170,000 clones, 58% were seen once, and the ten largest hold around 15%. Notes on the study in general: Because one nonresponder was included, the link of baseline CD8+ expansion to response is considered uncertain. Scalp repertoires also include resident alphabeta T cells from normal skin.

This clone is a singleton in its sample. Its cognate antigen is unknown. Treatment specified: oral pan-JAK inhibitor, 5-10 mg twice daily. The receptor's source is a human donor with alopecia areata. The chain joins TRBV4-1 to TRBJ1-4; TRBD1 aligns across 8 bases. The sequencing used CD4+ T cells sorted from blood, collected between weeks 55 and 65, from a patient treated with tofacitinib. The CDR3 DNA reads as TGCGCCAGCAGCCAACGGACAGGGAATGAAAAACTGTTTTTT. Protein sequence: CASSQRTGNEKLFF.